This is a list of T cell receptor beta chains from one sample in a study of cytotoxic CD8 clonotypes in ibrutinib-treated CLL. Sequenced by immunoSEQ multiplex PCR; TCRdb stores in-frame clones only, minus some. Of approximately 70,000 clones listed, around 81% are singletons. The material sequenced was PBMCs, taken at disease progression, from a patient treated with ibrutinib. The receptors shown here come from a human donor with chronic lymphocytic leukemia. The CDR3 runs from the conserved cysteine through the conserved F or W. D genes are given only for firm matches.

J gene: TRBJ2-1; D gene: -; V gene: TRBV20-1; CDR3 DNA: TGCAGTGCTAGAAGGAGCAATGAGCAGTTCTTC; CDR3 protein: CSARRSNEQFF
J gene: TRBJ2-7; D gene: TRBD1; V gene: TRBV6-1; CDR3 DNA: TGTGCCAGCAGTGAAGGGACAGGGTTTCCCCTCGAGCAGTACTTC; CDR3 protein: CASSEGTGFPLEQYF
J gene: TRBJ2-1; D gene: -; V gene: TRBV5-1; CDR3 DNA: TGCGCCAGCAGCTTGAAGGTTAGCGGCGACAATGAGCAGTTCTTC; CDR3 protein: CASSLKVSGDNEQFF
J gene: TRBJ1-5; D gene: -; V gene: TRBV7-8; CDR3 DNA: TGTGCCAGCAGCTCTGGGGGGCCCCAGCATTTT; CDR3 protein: CASSSGGPQHF
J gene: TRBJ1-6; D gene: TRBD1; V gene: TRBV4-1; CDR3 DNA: TGCGCCAGCAGCCAAACGCCGGGACAGGGAAGCTCCTATAATTCACCCCTCCACTTT; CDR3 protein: CASSQTPGQGSSYNSPLHF
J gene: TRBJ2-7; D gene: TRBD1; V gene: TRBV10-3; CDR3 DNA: TGTGCCTTAGGGACAGGGGCCAAGTACGAGCAGTACTTC; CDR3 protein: CALGTGAKYEQYF
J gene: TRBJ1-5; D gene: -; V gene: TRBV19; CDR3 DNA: TGTGCCAGTAGTAAGGGGATTTACTCTTATAGCAATCAGCCCCAGCATTTT; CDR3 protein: CASSKGIYSYSNQPQHF
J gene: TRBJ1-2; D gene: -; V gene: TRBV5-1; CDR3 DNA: TGCGCCAGCAGCTTGTTCTTGACAGAATCTTTTAACTATGGCTACACCTTC; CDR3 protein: CASSLFLTESFNYGYTF
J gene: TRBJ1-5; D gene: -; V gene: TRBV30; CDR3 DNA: TGTGCCTGGAGCCCAGGGGTCGGCCAGCCCCAGCATTTT; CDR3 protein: CAWSPGVGQPQHF
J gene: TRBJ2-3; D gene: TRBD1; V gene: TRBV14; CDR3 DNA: TGTGCCAGCAGCCGACAGGGCCCAGATACGCAGTATTTT; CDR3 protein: CASSRQGPDTQYF
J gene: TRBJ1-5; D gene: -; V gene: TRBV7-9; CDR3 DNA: TGTGCCAGCAGCTTAGTGGGACTCGGCAATCAGCCCCAGCATTTT; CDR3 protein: CASSLVGLGNQPQHF
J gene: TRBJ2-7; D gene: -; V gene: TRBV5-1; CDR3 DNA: TGCGCCAGCAGCAAGGACAGCTACGAGCAGTACTTC; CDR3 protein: CASSKDSYEQYF
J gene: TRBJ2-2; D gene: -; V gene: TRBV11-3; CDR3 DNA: TGTGCCAGCAGCTTAGGAAAATACAGGGACCTGTTTTTT; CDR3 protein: CASSLGKYRDLFF
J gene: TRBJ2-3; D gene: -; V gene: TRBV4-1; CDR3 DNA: TGCGCCAGCAGCCAAGTGGGGGTGGATACGCAGTATTTT; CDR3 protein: CASSQVGVDTQYF
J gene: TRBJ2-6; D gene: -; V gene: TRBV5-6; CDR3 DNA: TGTGCCAGCAGCCGTGGCCGATCTGGGGCCAACGTCCTGACTTTC; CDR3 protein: CASSRGRSGANVLTF